This TCR beta chain was recorded in a study of blood T cell repertoires in COVID-19. In the study overall: The samples span acute and convalescent COVID-19 from the United States, Italy and Spain. The cDNA or gDNA used as material had been derived from T cells, B-cell-depleted T cells, or PBMCs.

Sequencing used immunoSEQ multiplex PCR; TCRdb keeps in-frame clones, though not all of them. Of 120,000 to 150,000 clones listed, around 80% were seen once; the top ten hold roughly 17%. Trimming took off 2 bases at V and 2 bases at J, with 4 bases between the two ends. CDR1 is MNHEY, CDR2 SVGAGI, per germline. This CDR3 has 13 residues. The sequence derives from a man aged 50-60 years with acute or convalescent COVID-19. V usage is TRBV6-5 and J usage is TRBJ1-5, with D unclear. The sequencing input was peripheral blood. CDR3 nucleotide sequence: TGTGCCAGCAGTTACGGGCGCAATCAGCCCCAGCATTTT. Encoded protein: CASSYGRNQPQHF.